This TCR beta chain was profiled in a study of cytomegalovirus exposure and HLA in healthy donors. V was pared by 6 bases and J by 4 bases, with 11 bases of the junction left unmatched. There are 16 residues in the CDR3. Germline V gene data show CDR1 as SNHLY and CDR2 as FYNNEI. Primers included in the PCR were 60 Vbeta and 13 Jbeta primers. Clones were sequenced by immunoSEQ multiplex PCR, and TCRdb holds only the in-frame ones, with some missing. The sample contains about 200,000 clones, approximately 80% of which appear only once. The chain combines TRBV2 with TRBJ2-2; 7 bases align to TRBD1. Specimen: PBMCs. This clonotype was obtained from a man aged 50 to 59 in good health and CMV-seronegative. CDR3 in DNA: TGTGCCAGCAGGGGTACAGGGGCGTCCGCCACCGGGGAGCTGTTTTTT. Translation gives CASRGTGASATGELFF.